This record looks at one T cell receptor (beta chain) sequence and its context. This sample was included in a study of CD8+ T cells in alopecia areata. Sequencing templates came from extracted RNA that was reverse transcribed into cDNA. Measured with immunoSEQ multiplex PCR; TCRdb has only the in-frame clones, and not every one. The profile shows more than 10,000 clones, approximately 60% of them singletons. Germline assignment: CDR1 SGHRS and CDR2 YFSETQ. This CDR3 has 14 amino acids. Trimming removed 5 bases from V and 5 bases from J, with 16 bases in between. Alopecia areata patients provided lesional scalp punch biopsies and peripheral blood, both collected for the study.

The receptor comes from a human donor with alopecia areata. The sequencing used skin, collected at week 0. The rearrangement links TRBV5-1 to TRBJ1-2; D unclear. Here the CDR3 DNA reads TGCGCCAGCAGTAAGGATCTTAGTATGTATGGCTACACCTTC. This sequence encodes CASSKDLSMYGYTF.